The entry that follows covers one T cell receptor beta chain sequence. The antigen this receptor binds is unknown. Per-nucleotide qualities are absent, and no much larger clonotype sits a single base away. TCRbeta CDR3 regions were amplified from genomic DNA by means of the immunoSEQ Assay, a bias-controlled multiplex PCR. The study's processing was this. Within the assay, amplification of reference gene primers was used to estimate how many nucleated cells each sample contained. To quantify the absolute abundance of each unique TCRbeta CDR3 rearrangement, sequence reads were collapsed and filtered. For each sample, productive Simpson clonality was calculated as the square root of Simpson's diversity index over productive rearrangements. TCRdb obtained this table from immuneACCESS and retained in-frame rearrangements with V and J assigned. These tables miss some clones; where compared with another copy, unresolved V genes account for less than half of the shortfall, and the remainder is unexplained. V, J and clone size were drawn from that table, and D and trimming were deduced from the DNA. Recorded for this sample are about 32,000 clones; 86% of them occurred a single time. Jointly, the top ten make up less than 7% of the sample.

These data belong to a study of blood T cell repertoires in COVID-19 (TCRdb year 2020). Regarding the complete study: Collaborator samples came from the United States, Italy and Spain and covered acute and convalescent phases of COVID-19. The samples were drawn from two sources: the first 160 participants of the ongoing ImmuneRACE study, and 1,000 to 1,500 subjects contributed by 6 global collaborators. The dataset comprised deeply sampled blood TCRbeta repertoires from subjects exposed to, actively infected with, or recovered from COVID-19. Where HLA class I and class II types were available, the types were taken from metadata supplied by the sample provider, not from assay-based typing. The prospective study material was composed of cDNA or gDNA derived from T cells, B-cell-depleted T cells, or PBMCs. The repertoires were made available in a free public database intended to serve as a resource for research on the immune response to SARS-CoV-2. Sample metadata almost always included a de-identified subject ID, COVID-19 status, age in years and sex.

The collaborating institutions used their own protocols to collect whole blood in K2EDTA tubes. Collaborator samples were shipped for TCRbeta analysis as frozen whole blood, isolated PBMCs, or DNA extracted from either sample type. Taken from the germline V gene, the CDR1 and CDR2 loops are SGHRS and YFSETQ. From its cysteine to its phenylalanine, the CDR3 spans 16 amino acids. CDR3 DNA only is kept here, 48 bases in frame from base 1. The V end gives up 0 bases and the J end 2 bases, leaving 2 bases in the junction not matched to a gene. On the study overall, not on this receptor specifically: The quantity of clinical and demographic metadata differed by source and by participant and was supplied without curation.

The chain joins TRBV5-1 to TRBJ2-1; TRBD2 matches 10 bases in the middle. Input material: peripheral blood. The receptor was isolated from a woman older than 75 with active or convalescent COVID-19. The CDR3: CASSLDLAGAYNEQFF. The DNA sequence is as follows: TGCGCCAGCAGCTTGGATCTAGCGGGGGCCTACAATGAGCAGTTCTTC.